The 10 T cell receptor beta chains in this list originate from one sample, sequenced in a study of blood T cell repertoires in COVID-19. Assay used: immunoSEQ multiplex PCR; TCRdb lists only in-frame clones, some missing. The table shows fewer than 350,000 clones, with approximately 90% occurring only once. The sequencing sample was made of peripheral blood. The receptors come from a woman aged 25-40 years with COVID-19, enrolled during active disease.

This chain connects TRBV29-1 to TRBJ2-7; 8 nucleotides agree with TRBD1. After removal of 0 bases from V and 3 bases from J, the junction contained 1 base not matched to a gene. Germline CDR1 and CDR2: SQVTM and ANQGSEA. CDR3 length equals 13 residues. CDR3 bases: TGCAGCGTTGAAGACAGGGGGCGCTACGAGCAGTACTTC. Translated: CSVEDRGRYEQYF.

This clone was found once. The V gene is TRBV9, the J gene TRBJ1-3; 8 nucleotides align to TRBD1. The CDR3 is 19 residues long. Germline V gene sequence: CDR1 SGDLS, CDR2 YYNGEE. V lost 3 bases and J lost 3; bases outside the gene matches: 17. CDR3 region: CASSEMGQATGEVGNTIYF. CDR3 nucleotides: TGTGCCAGCAGCGAGATGGGGCAGGCGACAGGGGAAGTTGGAAACACCATATATTTT.

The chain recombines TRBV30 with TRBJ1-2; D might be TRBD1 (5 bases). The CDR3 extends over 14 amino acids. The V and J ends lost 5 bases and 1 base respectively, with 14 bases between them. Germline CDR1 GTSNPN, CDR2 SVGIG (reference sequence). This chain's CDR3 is CAWGTRGDNYGYTF. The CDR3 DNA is TGTGCCTGGGGGACCCGGGGAGATAACTATGGCTACACCTTC.

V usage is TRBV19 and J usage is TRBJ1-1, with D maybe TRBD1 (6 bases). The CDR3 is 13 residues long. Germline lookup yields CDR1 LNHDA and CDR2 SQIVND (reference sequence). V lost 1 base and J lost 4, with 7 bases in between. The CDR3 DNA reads TGTGCCAGTAGTATAGGAGGGGGCACTGAAGCTTTCTTT. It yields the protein CASSIGGGTEAFF.

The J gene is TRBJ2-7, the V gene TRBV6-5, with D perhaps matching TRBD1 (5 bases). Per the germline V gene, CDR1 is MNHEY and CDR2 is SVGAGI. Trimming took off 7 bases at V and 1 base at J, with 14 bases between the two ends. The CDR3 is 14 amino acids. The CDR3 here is CASTPLTVSYEQYF. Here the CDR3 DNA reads TGTGCCAGCACCCCTCTGACAGTTTCCTACGAGCAGTACTTC.

In nucleotides, the CDR3 is TGCGCCAGCAGCCAGACTAGGGACGACTACTACGAGCAGTACTTC. Its translation is CASSQTRDDYYEQYF. J is TRBJ2-7 and V is TRBV4-1, with D possibly matching TRBD2 (6 bases). Trimming pared 3 bases from V and 3 bases from J, leaving 15 bases between. The germline V gene encodes CDR1 MGHRA and CDR2 YSYEKL. The CDR3 covers 15 residues.

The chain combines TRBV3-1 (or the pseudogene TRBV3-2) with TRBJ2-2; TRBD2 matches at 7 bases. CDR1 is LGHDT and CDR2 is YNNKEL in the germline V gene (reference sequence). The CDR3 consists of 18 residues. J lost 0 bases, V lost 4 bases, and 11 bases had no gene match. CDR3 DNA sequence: TGTGCCAGCAGCCTCCAAGTAGCACTAGCGTCGAACACCGGGGAGCTGTTTTTT. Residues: CASSLQVALASNTGELFF.

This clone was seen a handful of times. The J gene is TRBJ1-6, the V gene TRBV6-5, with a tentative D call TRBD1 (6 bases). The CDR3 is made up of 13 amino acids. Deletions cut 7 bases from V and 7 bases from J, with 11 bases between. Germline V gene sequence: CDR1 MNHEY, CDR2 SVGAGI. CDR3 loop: CASKRTENSPLHF. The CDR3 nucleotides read TGTGCCAGCAAGAGGACAGAAAATTCACCCCTCCACTTT.

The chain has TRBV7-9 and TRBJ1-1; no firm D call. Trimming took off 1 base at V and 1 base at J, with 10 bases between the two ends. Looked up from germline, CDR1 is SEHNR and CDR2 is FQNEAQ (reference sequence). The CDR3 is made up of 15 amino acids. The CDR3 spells CASSLDSTPNTEAFF. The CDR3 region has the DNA TGTGCCAGCAGCTTAGATAGCACCCCGAACACTGAAGCTTTCTTT.

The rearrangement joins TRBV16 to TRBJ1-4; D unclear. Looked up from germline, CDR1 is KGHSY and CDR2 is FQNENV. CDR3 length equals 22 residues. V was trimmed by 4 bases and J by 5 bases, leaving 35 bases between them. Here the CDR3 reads CASSPPWSGYPRWSGLNEKLFF. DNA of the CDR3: TGTGCCAGCAGCCCCCCCTGGAGTGGGTACCCTAGATGGAGTGGGTTAAATGAAAAACTGTTTTTT.